This is a list of T cell receptor beta chains from one sample in a study of radiotherapy plus CTLA-4 blockade in lung cancer. Profiled with immunoSEQ multiplex PCR; TCRdb holds only in-frame clones, not every one. Altogether around 80,000 clones are present, around 80% being singletons, with the ten largest covering approximately 0.8%. The material sequenced was peripheral blood, taken from a patient treated with radiotherapy plus ipilimumab. The source of these receptors is a human donor with non-small cell lung cancer who had stable disease on radiotherapy plus ipilimumab. The CDR3 runs from the conserved cysteine through the conserved F or W.

j_gene,v_gene,CDR3aa
TRBJ2-1,TRBV25-1,CASKSSPAGGEQFF
TRBJ1-6,TRBV2,CASSEAQGSYNSPLHF
TRBJ2-7,TRBV27,CASASWGEQYF
TRBJ2-7,TRBV11-2,CASSLTGTSVTPKLSEQYF
TRBJ2-7,TRBV11-2,CASSLVYRDYEQYF
TRBJ2-4,TRBV5-4,CASSSGTSGGNQNIQYF
TRBJ2-7,TRBV5-1,CASSRGTSQSSYEQYF
TRBJ2-3,TRBV9,CASSVNIVNTDTQYF
TRBJ2-5,TRBV5-5,CASSPLGQAGETQYF
TRBJ2-7,TRBV5-6,CASSPPGQGTHEQYF
TRBJ1-1,TRBV28,CAIPGRTNTEAFF
TRBJ2-1,TRBV6-1,CASSEAWTGYEQFF
TRBJ2-1,TRBV19,CASSIDVTSGTYNEQFF
TRBJ2-5,TRBV27,CASSRGATRETQYF
TRBJ2-7,TRBV19,CASSKSPGEEQYF
TRBJ2-1,TRBV7-9,CASSPLGSGGTNEQFF